A selection of T cell receptor beta chains follows, all from one sample in a study of blood T cell dynamics during melanoma immunotherapy. Sequenced by immunoSEQ multiplex PCR; TCRdb stores in-frame clones only, minus some. The table includes some 14,000 clones, 86% detected once. Here the sequenced sample was blood, taken from a patient treated with checkpoint blockade. The origin of the receptors is a human donor with melanoma. Each CDR3 is given without its conserved first and last residue. Each record gives: V gene, CDR3 protein.

v_call: TRBV7-2
cdr3_aa: ASSFRPSGIVV

v_call: TRBV6-4
cdr3_aa: ASSDSLTSGTTGELF

v_call: TRBV4-3
cdr3_aa: ASSQERVSEQF

v_call: TRBV7-8
cdr3_aa: ASSLGTTGNTIY

v_call: TRBV7-2
cdr3_aa: ASSLQEPLPETQY

v_call: TRBV4-2
cdr3_aa: ASSQGTSGRNTGELF

v_call: TRBV18
cdr3_aa: ASSLYQETQY

v_call: TRBV2
cdr3_aa: ASSKERLTDTQY

v_call: TRBV15
cdr3_aa: ATSRDRGYNEQF

v_call: TRBV6-4
cdr3_aa: ASSDGDRGHEQY